The 24 T cell receptor beta chains in this list originate from one sample, sequenced in a study of cytomegalovirus exposure and HLA in healthy donors. It was with 60 Vbeta and 13 Jbeta primers that the PCR ran. Data came from immunoSEQ multiplex PCR; TCRdb stores just in-frame clones and leaves some out. The sample yields about 110,000 clones, 81% seen once. Sequences were obtained from PBMCs. The receptors were sampled from a woman younger than 45 in good health and CMV-seronegative.

This clone has just one count. This chain links TRBV28 with TRBJ2-2, with unresolved D. Between the trimmed V and J ends, which lost 6 bases and 5 bases, there was a span of 7 bases. This CDR3 contains 12 residues. Per germline, CDR1 MDHEN and CDR2 SYDVKM. The CDR3, as DNA: TGTGCCAGCAGCACACCGACCGGGGAGCTGTTTTTT. It specifies CASSTPTGELFF.

The rearrangement links TRBV7-9 to TRBJ2-5, with 10 positions matching TRBD1. The J call may be mistaken, given a closer DNA end match to TRBJ2-7. This CDR3 is built from 16 residues. Germline V gene sequence: CDR1 SEHNR, CDR2 FQNEAQ (reference sequence). Written as DNA, the CDR3 is TGTGCCAGCAGCTTCGACAGGGGGCCGAGCTCCTACGAGCAGTACTTC. Its translation: CASSFDRGPSSYEQYF.

The chain is built from TRBV28 and TRBJ2-7; 9 bases fit TRBD1. J gave up 3 bases and V 6 bases, and 3 bases lay outside the gene matches. The CDR3 runs to 13 residues. The germline V gene encodes CDR1 MDHEN and CDR2 SYDVKM. This CDR3 reads CASRTGGDYEQYF. CDR3 bases: TGTGCCAGCAGGACAGGGGGAGACTACGAGCAGTACTTC.

This clone was observed a handful of times. The CDR3 sequence: CASSQERRGVYNEQFF. Written as DNA, the CDR3 is TGCGCCAGCAGCCAAGAGCGCAGGGGGGTCTACAATGAGCAGTTCTTC. The chain combines TRBV4-3 with TRBJ2-1, with D possibly TRBD1 on 7 matching bases. Per germline, CDR1 LGHNA and CDR2 YSLEER. The CDR3 loop spans 16 amino acids. Trimming took off 0 bases at V and 3 bases at J, with 12 bases between the two ends.

With respect to this clone: The junction does not match germline at one end; this may be a read error. This chain uses TRBV7-9 with TRBJ1-2, with TRBD1 as a possible D gene (6 bases). CDR1 is SEHNR, CDR2 FQNEAQ, per germline (reference sequence). There are 13 residues in the CDR3. CDR3 nucleotides: TGTTCCAGCAGCTTAGCAGGGGCCAATGGCTACACCTTC. Translating it yields CSSSLAGANGYTF. Full variable domain (remainder filled in from reference TRBV7-9 and TRBJ1-2): DTGVSQNPRHKITKRGQNVTFRCDPISEHNRLYWYRQTLGQGPEFLTYFQNEAQLEKSRLLSDRFSAERPKGSFSTLEIQRTEQGDSAMYLCSSSLAGANGYTFGSGTRLTVV.

This clone occurred once. The rearrangement joins TRBV21-1 to TRBJ2-1; the table's D gene call, TRBD2, was not cross checked with the DNA. TRBV21-1 is a recognized pseudogene. The CDR3 is made up of 21 amino acids. CDR3 in amino acids: CASSKEKREGGSLNSYNEQFF. DNA for the CDR3: TGTGCCAGCAGCAAAGAGAAGCGGGAGGGAGGATCCCTGAATTCCTACAATGAGCAGTTCTTC.

V gene TRBV7-2 combines with J gene TRBJ2-2, with a possible D match to TRBD2 (6 bases). Trimming took off 5 bases at V and 7 bases at J, with 14 bases between the two ends. The germline V gene encodes CDR1 SGHTA and CDR2 FQGNSA. This CDR3 spans 14 amino acids. DNA for the CDR3: TGTGCCAGCAGCCCTACCTGGAGGGGCGGGGAGCTGTTTTTT. Residues: CASSPTWRGGELFF.

The V gene is TRBV28, the J gene TRBJ2-1, with 12 bases that match TRBD2. Germline CDR1 reads MDHEN; CDR2 reads SYDVKM. This CDR3 spans 19 amino acids. After removal of 6 bases from V and 2 bases from J, the junction contained 14 bases not matched to a gene. Here the CDR3 reads CASSISGGLAGGAYNEQFF. The CDR3 nucleotides read TGTGCCAGCAGCATATCCGGTGGGCTAGCGGGAGGGGCCTACAATGAGCAGTTCTTC. Supplemented by reference TRBV28 and TRBJ2-1, the full variable domain reads DVKVTQSSRYLVKRTGEKVFLECVQDMDHENMFWYRQDPGLGLRLIYFSYDVKMKEKGDIPEGYSVSREKKERFSLILESASTNQTSMYLCASSISGGLAGGAYNEQFFGPGTRLTVL.

The rearrangement links TRBV5-1 to TRBJ2-3; TRBD2 agrees at 7 bases. CDR3 length: 16 amino acids. V shed 4 bases, J shed 5 bases, and the junction held 13 bases outside the gene matches. Per germline, CDR1 SGHRS and CDR2 YFSETQ. The CDR3 sequence: CASSVGVGGAVDTQYF. CDR3 sequence (DNA): TGCGCCAGCAGCGTTGGAGTGGGAGGGGCAGTAGATACGCAGTATTTT.

The rearrangement uses TRBV9 and TRBJ2-1; 9 nucleotides match TRBD2. Per the germline V gene, CDR1 is SGDLS and CDR2 is YYNGEE. The CDR3 spans 16 residues. After removal of 3 bases from V and 9 bases from J, the junction contained 13 bases not matched to a gene. The CDR3 here is CASSDLLRLAVGEQFF. The CDR3 DNA reads TGTGCCAGCAGCGACCTTTTAAGACTAGCGGTAGGTGAGCAGTTCTTC.

The V gene is TRBV11-2, the J gene TRBJ2-3; 9 nucleotides align to TRBD2. CDR3 size: 16 residues. In germline, CDR1 is SGHAT, CDR2 FQNNGV. The V segment lost 3 bases and the J segment 2 bases; nucleotides outside the gene matches: 6. In DNA form, the CDR3 reads TGTGCCAGCAGCTTCGGAACTAGCGGGTTCACAGATACGCAGTATTTT. It specifies CASSFGTSGFTDTQYF.

The V call is TRBV11-3, the J call TRBJ2-7; D uncertain. Germline V gene data show CDR1 as SGHNT and CDR2 as YENEEA. Between the trimmed V and J ends, which lost 7 bases and 7 bases, there was a span of 17 bases. The length of the CDR3 is 13 residues. This CDR3 is CASTKIYTGEQYF. In DNA form, the CDR3 reads TGTGCCAGCACCAAAATCTACACCGGGGAGCAGTACTTC.

This chain connects TRBV2 to TRBJ2-7; D remains ambiguous. V lost 6 bases and J 3 bases, leaving 9 bases between the germline ends. The CDR3 consists of 12 residues. CDR1 SNHLY and CDR2 FYNNEI come from the germline V gene. The CDR3 region is CASSQSGYEQYF. The CDR3 nucleotides are TGTGCCAGCAGCCAATCGGGCTACGAGCAGTACTTC.

With respect to this clone: The junction and the germline gene differ at one end; a read error may be behind it. The chain recombines TRBV4-1 with TRBJ2-3, with D perhaps TRBD2 (6 bases). Germline CDR1 reads MGHRA; CDR2 reads YSYEKL. CDR3 length: 16 residues. As DNA, the CDR3 is TGCGCCAGCAGCAAAGAGGGTAGCGGTTTCACAGATACGCAGTATTTT. It is translated as CASSKEGSGFTDTQYF.

In this sample, this clone turned up once. V and J are TRBV4-3 and TRBJ2-3; 8 positions match TRBD2. Losses at the gene ends were 3 bases for V and 0 bases for J; bases not matched to a gene: 5. The CDR3 consists of 16 residues. Germline V gives CDR1 LGHNA, CDR2 YSLEER. CDR3 protein: CASSQETSGSTDTQYF. The CDR3 nucleotides are TGCGCCAGCAGCCAGGAAACTAGCGGTAGCACAGATACGCAGTATTTT.

J is TRBJ2-1 and V is TRBV30; the match to TRBD2 covers 12 bases. Germline lookup yields CDR1 GTSNPN and CDR2 SVGIG (reference sequence). J gave up 4 bases and V 3 bases, and 1 base lay outside the gene matches. CDR3 length: 14 residues. The CDR3 sequence is CAWRGLAGYNEQFF. The DNA of the CDR3 is TGTGCCTGGAGGGGACTAGCGGGTTACAATGAGCAGTTCTTC.

The rearrangement joins TRBV7-2 to TRBJ2-6; no clear D gene. V was shortened by 0 bases and J by 0 bases, with 15 bases between the two germline ends. CDR1 and CDR2 from the germline V gene are SGHTA and FQGNSA. CDR3 length: 19 amino acids. The CDR3 DNA follows: TGTGCCAGCAGCTTAGCGAGGCAGATCGAAGTCTCTGGGGCCAACGTCCTGACTTTC. Amino acids: CASSLARQIEVSGANVLTF.

This clone was seen just once. V is TRBV2 and J is TRBJ1-1; 7 bases match TRBD1. Trimming cost V 6 bases and J 10 bases; bases outside gene matches: 11. The CDR3 contains 13 residues. Germline V lookup: CDR1 SNHLY, CDR2 FYNNEI. CDR3: CASSTERQGGAFF. The CDR3 nucleotides are TGTGCCAGCAGCACTGAGCGACAGGGAGGAGCTTTCTTT.

The rearrangement joins TRBV29-1 to TRBJ2-3, with D possibly matching TRBD2 (5 bases). Germline V gives CDR1 SQVTM, CDR2 ANQGSEA. This CDR3 is built from 14 residues. Trimming stripped 1 base from V and 1 base from J, with 9 bases between. In nucleotides, the CDR3 is TGCAGCGTTGAAGTGAGGGCACGCACAGATACGCAGTATTTT. This translates into CSVEVRARTDTQYF.

Notes on this clone: One junction end disagrees with the germline gene, perhaps due to a read error. The chain recombines TRBV5-1 with TRBJ1-2; no reliable D call. The CDR3 loop spans 13 amino acids. Germline-derived CDR1 and CDR2 are SGHRS and YFSETQ. CDR3 DNA: TGCGTCAGCAGCTTGGGATCAGAGGATGGCTACACCTTC. As protein: CVSSLGSEDGYTF.

This clone turned up a few times. The CDR3 spells CASSAPGGEVGTEAFF. The CDR3 DNA follows: TGTGCCAGCAGCGCCCCCGGGGGGGAAGTTGGGACTGAAGCTTTCTTT. The chain links TRBV9 to TRBJ1-1, with D perhaps TRBD1 (5 bases). Trimming took 3 bases from V and 5 from J, leaving 20 bases between them. This CDR3 has 16 amino acids. CDR1 and CDR2 from the germline V gene are SGDLS and YYNGEE.

This chain connects TRBV5-4 to TRBJ2-7, with no clear D. The CDR3 length is 14 residues. CDR1 and CDR2 from the germline V gene are SGHNT and YYREEE (reference sequence). V lost 4 bases to trimming and J lost 4 bases, with 15 bases between them. CDR3 sequence: CASSPAPLVYEQYF. The CDR3 coding sequence is TGTGCCAGCAGCCCCGCGCCCCTAGTTTACGAGCAGTACTTC.

This chain links TRBV5-4 with TRBJ2-1; TRBD1 matches 10 bases. V dropped 6 bases and J dropped 5; count of bases not matched to a gene: 8. CDR3 length: 15 amino acids. Germline V gene data show CDR1 as SGHNT and CDR2 as YYREEE (reference sequence). CDR3 nucleotide sequence: TGTGCCAGCACCCTCGGACAGGGGGTACACAATGAGCAGTTCTTC. Translation: CASTLGQGVHNEQFF.

The genes are TRBV7-6 and TRBJ2-6; 7 bases are shared with TRBD1. CDR3 size: 17 residues. V lost 5 bases to trimming and J lost 0 bases; unmatched junction nucleotides: 7. Germline V gene lookup returns CDR1 SGHVS and CDR2 FNYEAQ. The CDR3 sequence is CASSPRQGDSGANVLTF. The DNA of the CDR3 is TGTGCCAGCAGCCCCCGACAGGGAGACTCTGGGGCCAACGTCCTGACTTTC.